This passage covers 10 T cell receptor beta chains from one sample sequenced in a study of blood T cell repertoires in COVID-19. Using immunoSEQ multiplex PCR, the repertoire was profiled, and TCRdb retains in-frame clones only, with some absent. Of about 140,000 clones in the sample, about four fifths were seen once. The specimen sequenced was PBMCs or T cells enriched from blood (not recorded which). These receptors were collected from a woman aged 18-30 years who had been exposed to COVID-19.

The CDR3 DNA follows: TGTGCCAGCAGCCCTAGGAGCAATCAGCCCCAGCATTTT. This sequence encodes CASSPRSNQPQHF. The gene calls are TRBV12-3 or TRBV12-4 and TRBJ1-5; no clear D. V dropped 6 bases and J dropped 1 base, with 7 bases sitting between them. CDR3 length equals 13 residues.

This clone appeared a few times. The gene calls are TRBV19 and TRBJ1-5; 7 nucleotides align to TRBD1. V dropped 3 bases and J dropped 1; count of bases not matched to a gene: 6. There are 16 residues in the CDR3. The germline gives CDR1 LNHDA, CDR2 SQIVND (reference sequence). CDR3 coding DNA: TGTGCCAGTAGTATCAGACAGGGCGTAAGCAATCAGCCCCAGCATTTT. The encoded protein is CASSIRQGVSNQPQHF.

Points on this clone: Since a much larger clone is just one base distant, this may be a read error. This chain joins TRBV2 and TRBJ2-1, with 8 bases identical to TRBD2. There are 15 residues in the CDR3. The germline gives CDR1 SNHLY, CDR2 FYNNEI. V trimming: 6 bases; J trimming: 2 bases; junction bases outside the gene matches: 6. DNA for the CDR3: TGTGCCAGCAGCTTTACTAGCGGCACCTACAATGAGCAGTTCTTC. It codes for CASSFTSGTYNEQFF.

This chain joins TRBV27 and TRBJ1-1; D possibly corresponds to TRBD1 (6 bases). The CDR3 is 15 amino acids. Germline assignment: CDR1 MNHEY and CDR2 SMNVEV (reference sequence). V was pared by 5 bases and J by 0 bases, with 13 bases between. CDR3 DNA sequence: TGTGCCAGCAGTCCTACGACAGGCGTGAACACTGAAGCTTTCTTT. This translates into CASSPTTGVNTEAFF.

This chain links TRBV28 with TRBJ1-2, with TRBD1 identical over 7 bases. The CDR3 is 17 amino acids. Germline CDR1 MDHEN, CDR2 SYDVKM. Trimming at V came to 6 bases and at J to 0 bases, leaving 13 bases not matched to a gene. This CDR3 is CASRRDSLSRTNYGYTF. The DNA of the CDR3 is TGTGCCAGCAGGAGGGACAGCCTTTCAAGGACTAACTATGGCTACACCTTC.

CDR3 sequence: CAIYGVNYGYTF. The CDR3 region has the DNA TGTGCCATTTACGGGGTTAACTATGGCTACACCTTC. The chain employs TRBV10-3 and TRBJ1-2, with D hard to call. V lost 9 bases, J lost 1 base, and 9 bases lay in between. The germline gives CDR1 ENHRY, CDR2 SYGVKD. CDR3 length equals 12 residues.

The chain recombines TRBV19 with TRBJ2-7; tentatively, D is TRBD2 (7 bases). CDR1 is LNHDA and CDR2 is SQIVND in the germline V gene (reference sequence). Trimming stripped 5 bases from V and 3 bases from J, with 17 bases between. The CDR3 runs to 15 residues. The CDR3 bases are TGTGCCAGTAGTGGGGGGGCCGCCATTTTCTACGAGCAGTACTTC. It yields the protein CASSGGAAIFYEQYF.

This clone showed up just once. This chain connects TRBV5-4 to TRBJ2-6; TRBD1 is a possible D gene (5 bases). CDR3 length equals 16 residues. Germline CDR1 is SGHNT and CDR2 is YYREEE (reference sequence). V was shortened by 0 bases and J by 2 bases, with 9 bases between the two germline ends. CDR3 in DNA: TGTGCCAGCAGCTTGGGTGGCAGGGCTGGGGCCAACGTCCTGACTTTC. This codes for CASSLGGRAGANVLTF.

The chain employs TRBV11-2 and TRBJ1-2; TRBD1 might be the D (6 bases). The CDR3 contains 14 residues. Deletions cut 5 bases from V and 0 bases from J, with 10 bases between. The germline CDR1 and CDR2 sequences are SGHAT and FQNNGV. CDR3 nucleotide sequence: TGTGCCAGCAGCCACAGGACAGCTAACTATGGCTACACCTTC. It encodes CASSHRTANYGYTF.

The chain has TRBV28 and TRBJ1-1, with D unclear. The germline V gene has CDR1 MDHEN and CDR2 SYDVKM. V dropped 5 bases and J dropped 2 bases, with 9 bases sitting between them. The CDR3 spans 13 residues. CDR3 in amino acids: CASSRHLNTEAFF. As DNA, the CDR3 is TGTGCCAGCAGTCGACACCTAAACACTGAAGCTTTCTTT.